This T cell receptor (beta chain) was sequenced in a study of cytomegalovirus exposure and HLA in healthy donors. Overall study findings and caveats: Presence/absence analyses treated sequencing depth as roughly uniform across donors. The HLA-A and HLA-B alleles of most subjects were reportedly predicted accurately from TCR beta sequences. According to an earlier analysis, most TCR beta V segments yielded productive rearrangements about 87% or about 30% of the time. The classifier, whose performance was assessed in both the original and validation cohorts, reportedly diagnosed cytomegalovirus status with high specificity and sensitivity.

The PCR had 60 Vbeta and 13 Jbeta primers. Profiling relied on immunoSEQ multiplex PCR, and the TCRdb table lists in-frame clones only, not all of them. Of fewer than 250,000 clones listed, around 81% are singletons. A note on this clone: Its antigen is currently unknown.

V was pared by 3 bases and J by 5 bases, with 14 bases between. The CDR3 contains 14 residues. The germline V gene has CDR1 MNHEY and CDR2 SMNVEV (reference sequence). This chain connects TRBV27 to TRBJ2-7; D is possibly TRBD1 (6 bases). The receptor comes from a man younger than 35 in good health and CMV-seronegative. The sequenced sample was PBMCs. The DNA of the CDR3 is TGTGCCAGCAGTTTGGCAGGGGCTATCAACGAGCAGTACTTC. Protein: CASSLAGAINEQYF.